The table lists the clone carrying this TCR beta chain with a few counts. These data come from a study of T cell responses to AZD1222 COVID-19 vaccine. V dropped 2 bases and J dropped 9 bases, with 17 bases sitting between them. The CDR3 consists of 15 residues. Germline values: CDR1 SGHTA, CDR2 FQGTGA. Method: immunoSEQ multiplex PCR; TCRdb's copy keeps in-frame clones and lacks some. The sample lists over 85,000 clones, about 88% seen once, with 5% in the top ten. The chain employs TRBV7-3 and TRBJ2-1; maybe TRBD1 (5 bases). The sample was peripheral blood, taken on day 0 of AZD1222 vaccination. The TCR comes from an adult in good health. The CDR3 coding sequence is TGTGCCAGCAGCTTATTGATGGGAATTAGGGGTGAGCAGTTCTTC. This encodes CASSLLMGIRGEQFF.